This T cell receptor beta chain was profiled in a study of blood T cell repertoires in COVID-19 (dated by TCRdb to 2020 to 2022). Some background on the complete study: Samples covering the acute and convalescent phases of COVID-19 were provided by collaborators in the United States, Italy and Spain. A freely available public database, intended as a resource for researchers studying the immune response to SARS-CoV-2, is where the repertoires were released. Deeply sampled blood TCRbeta repertoires from subjects exposed to, actively infected with, or recovered from COVID-19 were included in the dataset. The material from the prospective study consisted of cDNA or gDNA derived from T cells, B-cell-depleted T cells, or PBMCs. A de-identified subject ID, COVID-19 status, age in years and sex were almost always included in the sample metadata. The samples were drawn from the first 160 participants of the ongoing ImmuneRACE study and from over a thousand subjects provided by 6 global collaborators. Where available, HLA class I and class II types were taken from metadata supplied by the sample provider and were not determined by assay-based typing.

Participants in the prospective study were enrolled through a virtual design, were aged about 18 to 89 years, and lived in 24 United States geographic areas. Cohort assignment in the prospective study relied on participant-reported clinical history from a screening survey and a study questionnaire. Recovered participants in ImmuneRACE Cohort 3 were defined by two consecutive negative NP/OP PCR tests, clearance by a healthcare professional, or resolution of symptoms. Each participant in the prospective study had whole blood, serum and a nasopharyngeal or oropharyngeal swab collected by mobile phlebotomists. Additional blood draws and questionnaires over an approximately 2-month period could optionally be provided by prospective study participants. Before DNA extraction, prospective study blood samples were shipped either frozen or at room temperature. TCRbeta CDR3 regions were amplified from genomic DNA by means of the immunoSEQ Assay, a bias-controlled multiplex PCR. As for how the authors treated the data: The number of nucleated cells in each sample was estimated by amplification of reference gene primers within the assay. To quantify the absolute abundance of each unique TCRbeta CDR3 rearrangement, sequence reads were collapsed and filtered. For each sample, productive Simpson clonality was calculated as the square root of Simpson's diversity index over productive rearrangements. The immuneACCESS repertoire file appears here via TCRdb, limited to in-frame rearrangements. These files lack a portion of the clones; in checked studies, under half of the deficit traces to unresolved V genes, and the cause of the others is not known. That table is the source of V, J and clone size, and D and trimming were worked out from the DNA. This sample comprises around 300,000 clones, over 80% of them detected only once. The ten largest make up less than 5.5% of the sample.

General conclusions and limits of the study: The quantity of clinical and demographic metadata differed by source and by participant and was supplied without curation.

Taken from the germline V gene, the CDR1 and CDR2 loops are SQVTM and ANQGSEA. The CDR3 measures 16 amino acids from cysteine to phenylalanine. Only the CDR3 portion is preserved as DNA: 48 bases, with reading frame beginning at the first base. V lost 7 bases and J lost 0 bases; the stretch between them is 22 bases long. This clone appeared a few times. Its antigen is not yet known. There are no base qualities to consult, and no much larger clone falls within one base. The sequenced sample was PBMCs or T cells enriched from blood (not recorded which). The V and J genes are TRBV29-1 and TRBJ2-7; 6 matching bases give a weak D call of TRBD1. This receptor was obtained from a man aged 30 to 45 who had recovered from COVID-19. For the CDR3, the sequence is CSAYSWGTTHSYEQYF. The nucleotides are TGCAGCGCATACTCATGGGGGACAACCCACTCCTACGAGCAGTACTTC.